This T cell receptor (beta chain) was sequenced for a study of T cells in Graves' hyperthyroidism and ophthalmopathy. Across the study: Peripheral blood was secured at the point of initial diagnosis, before any treatment.

This clonotype has a count of ten or more. Its antigen is not identified. Study-level points and caveats: Ophthalmopathy onset followed model prediction by a median approximately 6.2 months.

RNA transcripts served as the template for amplifying TCR beta CDR3 regions. The primer set for the first-round RT-PCR of the TCR CDR3 was HTBI. TCRdb called the multiplex PCR reads again in MiXCR, with one record for every CDR3 protein. The repertoire has hundreds of thousands of distinct CDR3 sequences, about 14% of them found once; the top ten carry 9.5% to 15%. With 4 bases clipped from V and 4 bases from J, the junction kept 16 bases outside the gene matches. Per germline, CDR1 SGDLS and CDR2 YYNGEE. CDR3 size: 19 residues. Input material: blood. This TCR was recovered from a woman aged 45-65 years with Graves' ophthalmopathy. This chain joins TRBV9 and TRBJ2-7; 14 positions agree with TRBD2. The CDR3 sequence is CASSPGTSGRTPLPYEQYF. CDR3 sequence (DNA): TGTGCCAGCAGCCCCGGGACTAGCGGGAGAACCCCTCTCCCGTACGAGCAGTACTTC.